A single sample gave rise to the 19 T cell receptor beta chains below, sequenced in a study of blood T cell repertoires in COVID-19 (dated by TCRdb to between 2020 and 2021). The method was the immunoSEQ multiplex PCR assay. The immuneACCESS repertoire file appears here via TCRdb, limited to in-frame rearrangements. These files lack a portion of the clones; in checked studies, under half of the deficit traces to unresolved V genes, and the cause of the others is not known. This sample holds 120,000 or so clones; about four fifths were observed only once. Jointly, the top ten make up 15% to 20% of the sample. The sample consisted of peripheral blood. These receptors were collected from a woman aged 45-65 years with acute or convalescent COVID-19.

The sample holds many counts of this clone. The chain is built from TRBV30 and TRBJ1-6; tentatively, D is TRBD1 (5 bases). This CDR3 region has 13 residues. V was trimmed by 6 bases and J by 5 bases, leaving 11 bases between them. The germline gives CDR1 GTSNPN, CDR2 SVGIG (reference sequence). CDR3 coding DNA: TGTGCCTGCGAACGGGGGAATAATTCACCCCTCCACTTT. Its protein is CACERGNNSPLHF.

This chain joins TRBV4-1 and TRBJ1-6; D is possibly TRBD1 (5 bases). Trimming pared 0 bases from V and 0 bases from J, leaving 12 bases between. The CDR3 extends over 18 amino acids. The germline V gene encodes CDR1 MGHRA and CDR2 YSYEKL. The chain's CDR3 is CASSQDFQGSSYNSPLHF. CDR3 in DNA: TGCGCCAGCAGCCAAGATTTCCAGGGAAGCTCCTATAATTCACCCCTCCACTTT.

This clone was recorded a few times. Different DNA sequences within this sample yield the same CDR3. The chain links TRBV5-4 to TRBJ1-5, with TRBD1 identical over 10 bases. V shed 4 bases and J 4 bases; nucleotides not matched to a gene: 2. The length of the CDR3 is 14 residues. Germline V CDR1 and CDR2: SGHNT, YYREEE (reference sequence). CDR3 sequence: CASSRDRGNQPQHF. The DNA for the CDR3 is TGTGCCAGCAGCAGGGACAGGGGTAATCAGCCCCAGCATTTT.

The CDR3 region is CASSPRDTSSYNSPLHF. For the CDR3, the DNA is TGTGCCAGCAGCCCCAGGGACACCAGCTCCTATAATTCACCCCTCCACTTT. The chain has TRBV9 and TRBJ1-6, with TRBD1 as a possible D gene (6 bases). CDR1 and CDR2 from the germline V gene are SGDLS and YYNGEE. CDR3 length: 17 amino acids. Trimming shortened V by 4 bases and J by 0 bases, and 14 bases separated the two germline ends.

This clone was counted a few times. The rearrangement links TRBV25-1 to TRBJ2-7; TRBD2 matches 7 bases. The CDR3 runs to 11 residues. Looked up from germline, CDR1 is MGHDK and CDR2 is SYGVNS. The ends lost 10 bases at V and 2 bases at J; junction bases unmatched: 2. DNA for the CDR3: TGTGCCACCACTAGCGCCTACGAGCAGTACTTC. Protein product: CATTSAYEQYF.

The V gene is TRBV30, the J gene TRBJ1-2; 7 bases map to TRBD1. This CDR3 spans 13 amino acids. The junction had 8 bases not matched to a gene; V was cut back by 4 bases and J by 6 bases. Germline V gene data show CDR1 as GTSNPN and CDR2 as SVGIG (reference sequence). CDR3 coding DNA: TGTGCCTGGAAAGGGGGACAGAAGGATGGCTACACCTTC. Amino acids: CAWKGGQKDGYTF.

The chain recombines TRBV3-1 (or the pseudogene TRBV3-2) with TRBJ1-2, with 7 bases fitting TRBD1. Germline CDR1 reads LGHDT; CDR2 reads YNNKEL (reference sequence). The V gene end was trimmed by 2 bases and the J gene end by 4 bases; junction bases not matched to a gene: 4. The CDR3 consists of 14 residues. CDR3 loop: CASSQPGGSYGYTF. DNA of the CDR3: TGTGCCAGCAGCCAACCAGGGGGGAGCTATGGCTACACCTTC.

The J gene is TRBJ1-3, the V gene TRBV28, with D unclear. The germline V and J ends were trimmed by 4 bases and 0 bases, with 7 bases remaining between them. The CDR3 is 14 residues long. Germline lookup yields CDR1 MDHEN and CDR2 SYDVKM. In DNA form, the CDR3 reads TGTGCCAGCAGTTCCCCTTACTCTGGAAACACCATATATTTT. Translation: CASSSPYSGNTIYF.

The chain combines TRBV6-5 with TRBJ1-6; 7 positions match TRBD1. The CDR3 loop spans 16 amino acids. V shed 2 bases, J shed 7 bases, and the junction held 8 bases outside the gene matches. The germline CDR1 and CDR2 sequences are MNHEY and SVGAGI. CDR3 DNA sequence: TGTGCCAGCAGTTACGGGGCAATAGGGGGCAATTCACCCCTCCACTTT. It yields the protein CASSYGAIGGNSPLHF.

The chain uses TRBV12-3 or TRBV12-4 and TRBJ1-2; the D gene is possibly TRBD1 (5 bases). CDR3 size: 13 residues. Trimming took off 3 bases at V and 5 bases at J, with 10 bases between the two ends. CDR3 sequence (DNA): TGTGCCAGCAGTTTGATAGGGGTTTATGGCTACACCTTC. It specifies CASSLIGVYGYTF.

This clone was seen just once. The J gene is TRBJ1-1, the V gene TRBV11-2; no firm D call. CDR3 length: 13 amino acids. V was cut by 0 bases and J by 0 bases, with 2 bases left in between. The germline V gene encodes CDR1 SGHAT and CDR2 FQNNGV. This CDR3 is CASSLDVNTEAFF. The CDR3 nucleotides read TGTGCCAGCAGCTTAGACGTGAACACTGAAGCTTTCTTT.

The CDR3 loop is CASSEARAGPTYGYTF. Written as DNA, the CDR3 is TGTGCCAGCAGTGAAGCGCGGGCAGGACCTACTTATGGCTACACCTTC. The rearrangement joins TRBV6-1 to TRBJ1-2; D not certain. The germline gives CDR1 MNHNS, CDR2 SASEGT. This CDR3 contains 16 residues. Trimming stripped 0 bases from V and 5 bases from J, with 16 bases between.

This clone has only one observation. This chain links TRBV18 with TRBJ1-3, with D possibly being TRBD1 (5 bases). The germline CDR1 and CDR2 sequences are KGHSH and LQKENI. V was cut by 1 base and J by 2 bases, with 12 bases left in between. This CDR3 region has 16 residues. The CDR3 spells CASSPRGEAAGNTIYF. The CDR3 nucleotides are TGTGCCAGCTCACCACGGGGGGAAGCTGCTGGAAACACCATATATTTT.

This chain joins TRBV7-2 and TRBJ2-6; no definite D call. The germline CDR1 and CDR2 sequences are SGHTA and FQGNSA. The CDR3 is 17 amino acids. V gave up 7 bases and J gave up 1 base, with 17 bases separating them. In DNA, the CDR3 is TGTGCCAGCATAGACCGACAAAATAATTCTGGGGCCAACGTCCTGACTTTC. Protein: CASIDRQNNSGANVLTF.

V and J are TRBV19 and TRBJ2-7, with a tentative D call TRBD1 (5 bases). Germline V gene sequence: CDR1 LNHDA, CDR2 SQIVND (reference sequence). V was pared by 7 bases and J by 0 bases, with 16 bases between. The CDR3 is 15 amino acids. The CDR3 sequence: CASTVGQASSYEQYF. CDR3 nucleotide sequence: TGTGCCAGTACCGTGGGGCAAGCAAGCTCCTACGAGCAGTACTTC.

The CDR3 DNA reads as TGTGCCAGCAGCCTCGGACAGAACACTGAAGCTTTCTTT. Translated: CASSLGQNTEAFF. This sequence joins TRBV11-3 and TRBJ1-1, with D possibly being TRBD1 (5 bases). V shed 5 bases and J shed 1 base, with 8 bases lying between them. CDR1 is SGHNT and CDR2 is YENEEA in the germline V gene. The CDR3 runs 13 residues. The full variable domain, with the rest looked up from reference TRBV11-3 and TRBJ1-1, is EAGVVQSPRYKIIEKKQPVAFWCNPISGHNTLYWYLQNLGQGPELLIRYENEEAVDDSQLPKDRFSAERLKGVDSTLKIQPAELGDSAVYLCASSLGQNTEAFFGQGTRLTVV.

The chain links TRBV29-1 to TRBJ2-2; unclear D gene. V lost 0 bases to trimming and J lost 5 bases, with 10 bases between them. The CDR3 runs to 14 residues. Germline V gene sequence: CDR1 SQVTM, CDR2 ANQGSEA. CDR3 loop: CSVEERSRTGELFF. The DNA for the CDR3 is TGCAGCGTTGAAGAGAGGAGTAGAACCGGGGAGCTGTTTTTT.

This rearrangement joins TRBV18 to TRBJ2-3; TRBD1 matches at 8 bases. The CDR3 spans 17 residues. J lost 1 base, V lost 0 bases, and 6 bases had no gene match. Germline loops: CDR1 KGHSH, CDR2 LQKENI. CDR3 loop: CASSPPSRTGRTDTQYF. Here the CDR3 DNA reads TGTGCCAGCTCACCACCGTCTCGGACAGGGCGCACAGATACGCAGTATTTT. The whole variable domain, filled in from reference TRBV18 and TRBJ2-3, reads NAGVMQNPRHLVRRRGQEARLRCSPMKGHSHVYWYRQLPEEGLKFMVYLQKENIIDESGMPKERFSAEFPKEGPSILRIQQVVRGDSAAYFCASSPPSRTGRTDTQYFGPGTRLTVL.

The chain links TRBV5-1 to TRBJ2-1; 11 bases line up with TRBD2. The ends lost 1 base at V and 8 bases at J; junction bases unmatched: 8. CDR3 size: 16 residues. Germline V CDR1 and CDR2: SGHRS, YFSETQ. CDR3 residues: CASSLLTSGTGDEQFF. The CDR3, as DNA: TGCGCCAGCAGCTTGCTGACTAGCGGGACTGGGGATGAGCAGTTCTTC.